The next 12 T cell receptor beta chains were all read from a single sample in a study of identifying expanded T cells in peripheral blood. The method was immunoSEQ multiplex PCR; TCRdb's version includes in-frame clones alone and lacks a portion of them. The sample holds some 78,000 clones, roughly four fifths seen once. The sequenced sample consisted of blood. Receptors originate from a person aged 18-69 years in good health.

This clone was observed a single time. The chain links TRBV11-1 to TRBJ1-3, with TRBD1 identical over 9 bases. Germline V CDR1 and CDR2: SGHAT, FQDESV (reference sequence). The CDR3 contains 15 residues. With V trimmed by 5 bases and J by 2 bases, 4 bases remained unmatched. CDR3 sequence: CASSAQGAAGNTIYF. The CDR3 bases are TGTGCCAGCAGCGCACAGGGGGCGGCTGGAAACACCATATATTTT.

CDR3 amino acids: CASSPRDLNTEAFF. In nucleotides, the CDR3 is TGTGCCAGCTCACCACGGGATCTGAACACTGAAGCTTTCTTT. The genes are TRBV18 and TRBJ1-1; no reliable D call. The CDR3 loop spans 14 amino acids. Germline V gene sequence: CDR1 KGHSH, CDR2 LQKENI. Trimming removed 1 base at V and 0 bases at J, with 6 bases between.

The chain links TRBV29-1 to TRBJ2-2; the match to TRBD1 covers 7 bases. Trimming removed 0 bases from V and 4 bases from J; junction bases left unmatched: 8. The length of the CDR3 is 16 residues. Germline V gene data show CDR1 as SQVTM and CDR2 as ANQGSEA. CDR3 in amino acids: CSVEETGTASTGELFF. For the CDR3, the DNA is TGCAGCGTTGAAGAGACCGGGACAGCCTCCACCGGGGAGCTGTTTTTT.

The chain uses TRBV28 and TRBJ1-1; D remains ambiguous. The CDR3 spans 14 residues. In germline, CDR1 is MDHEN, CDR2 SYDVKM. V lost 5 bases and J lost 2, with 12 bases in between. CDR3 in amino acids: CASSPFPQNTEAFF. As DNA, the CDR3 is TGTGCCAGCAGTCCTTTCCCCCAAAACACTGAAGCTTTCTTT.

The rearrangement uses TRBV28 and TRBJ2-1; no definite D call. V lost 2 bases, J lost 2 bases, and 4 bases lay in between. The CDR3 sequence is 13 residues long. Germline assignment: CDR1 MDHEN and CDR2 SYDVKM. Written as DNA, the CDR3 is TGTGCCAGCAGTTTAGCCCCCTACAATGAGCAGTTCTTC. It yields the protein CASSLAPYNEQFF.

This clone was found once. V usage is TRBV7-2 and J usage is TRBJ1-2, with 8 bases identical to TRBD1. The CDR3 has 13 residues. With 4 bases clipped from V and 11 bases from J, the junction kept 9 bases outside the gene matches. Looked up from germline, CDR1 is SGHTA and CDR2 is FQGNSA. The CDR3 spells CASSSQGTGPYTF. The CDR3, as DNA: TGTGCCAGCAGCTCCCAAGGGACAGGCCCATACACCTTC.

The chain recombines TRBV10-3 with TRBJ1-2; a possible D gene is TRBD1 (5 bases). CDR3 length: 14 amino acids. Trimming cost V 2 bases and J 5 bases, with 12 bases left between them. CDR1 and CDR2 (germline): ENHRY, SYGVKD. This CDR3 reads CAISEPRVYYGYTF. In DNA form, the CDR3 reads TGTGCCATCAGTGAGCCCAGGGTTTATTATGGCTACACCTTC.

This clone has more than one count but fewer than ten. CDR3 DNA: TGTGCCTGGGATTTAGACAGGGGCGTCGGGGAGCAGTACTTC. Protein sequence: CAWDLDRGVGEQYF. The V gene is TRBV30, the J gene TRBJ2-7; TRBD1 matches at 8 bases. Germline CDR1 GTSNPN, CDR2 SVGIG (reference sequence). The CDR3 is 14 amino acids. V trimming: 5 bases; J trimming: 7 bases; junction bases outside the gene matches: 13.

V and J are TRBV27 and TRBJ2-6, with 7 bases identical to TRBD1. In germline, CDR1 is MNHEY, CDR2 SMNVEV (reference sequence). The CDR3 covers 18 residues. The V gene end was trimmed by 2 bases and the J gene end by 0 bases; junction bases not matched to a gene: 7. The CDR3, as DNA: TGTGCCAGCAGTTTACGGGACAGACCCTCCTCTGGGGCCAACGTCCTGACTTTC. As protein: CASSLRDRPSSGANVLTF.

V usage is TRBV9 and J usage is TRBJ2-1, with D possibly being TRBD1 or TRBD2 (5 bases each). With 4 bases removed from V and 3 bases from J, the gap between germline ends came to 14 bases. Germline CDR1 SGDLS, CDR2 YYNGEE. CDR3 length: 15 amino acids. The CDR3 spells CASSPRDPLYNEQFF. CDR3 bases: TGTGCCAGCAGCCCTCGGGACCCCCTCTACAATGAGCAGTTCTTC.

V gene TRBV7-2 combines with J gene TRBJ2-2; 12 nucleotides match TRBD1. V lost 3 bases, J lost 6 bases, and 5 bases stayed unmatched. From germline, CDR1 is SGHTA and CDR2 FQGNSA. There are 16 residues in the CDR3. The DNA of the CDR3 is TGTGCCAGCAGCTTCGGGACAGGGGGCTTTTCCGGGGAGCTGTTTTTT. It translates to CASSFGTGGFSGELFF.

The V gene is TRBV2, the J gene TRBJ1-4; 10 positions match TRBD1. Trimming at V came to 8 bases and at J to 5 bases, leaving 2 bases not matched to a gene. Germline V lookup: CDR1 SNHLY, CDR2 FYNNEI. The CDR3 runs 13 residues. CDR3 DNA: TGTGCCAGCGCGGGACAGGGGAATGAAAAACTGTTTTTT. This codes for CASAGQGNEKLFF.